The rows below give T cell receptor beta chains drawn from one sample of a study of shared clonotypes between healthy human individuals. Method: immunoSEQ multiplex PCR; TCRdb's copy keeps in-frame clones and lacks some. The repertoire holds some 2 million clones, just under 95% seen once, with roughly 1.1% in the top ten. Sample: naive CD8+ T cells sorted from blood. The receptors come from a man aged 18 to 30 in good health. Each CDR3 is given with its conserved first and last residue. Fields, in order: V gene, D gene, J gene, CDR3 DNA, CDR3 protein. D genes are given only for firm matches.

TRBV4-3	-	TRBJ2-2	TGCGCCAGCAGCCAAGATCGGCAGAACACCGGGGAGCTGTTTTTT	CASSQDRQNTGELFF
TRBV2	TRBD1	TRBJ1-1	TGTGCCAGCAGGCCCGTCCCGGGACAGGATCCGAACACTGAAGCTTTCTTT	CASRPVPGQDPNTEAFF
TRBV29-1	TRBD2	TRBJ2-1	TGCAGCGCCGGAGGACTAGCGGGAGAAAATGAGCAGTTCTTC	CSAGGLAGENEQFF
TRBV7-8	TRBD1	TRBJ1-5	TGTGCCAGCAGCTTAGGACAGGGGGTAAAATTGGGCGATCAGCCCCAGCATTTT	CASSLGQGVKLGDQPQHF
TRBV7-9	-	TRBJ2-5	TGTGCCAGCAGCTTAGTTAGTCCAACCCAAGAGACCCAGTACTTC	CASSLVSPTQETQYF
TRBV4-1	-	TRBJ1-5	TGCGCCAGCAGCCAAGCAAGGGGCTGGGATCAGCCCCAGCATTTT	CASSQARGWDQPQHF
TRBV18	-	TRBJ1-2	TGTGCCAGCTCCCCGTGGACAGATACGGATGGCTACACCTTC	CASSPWTDTDGYTF
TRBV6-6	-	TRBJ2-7	TGTGCCAGCGGGCTGGGGAGGACCTACGAGCAGTACTTC	CASGLGRTYEQYF
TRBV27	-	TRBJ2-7	TGTGCCAGCAGTTTCACCGGGGCTTACGAGCAGTACTTC	CASSFTGAYEQYF
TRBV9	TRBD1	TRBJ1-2	TGTGCCAGCAGCTCTCAGGAGGGGGCGATCACCTATGGCTACACCTTC	CASSSQEGAITYGYTF
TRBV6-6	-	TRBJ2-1	TGTGCCAGCAGGAACCGGGACGGCAATCCCTACAATGAGCAGTTCTTC	CASRNRDGNPYNEQFF
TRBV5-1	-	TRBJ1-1	TGCGCCAGCAGCTTGGACAGCTTGAACACTGAAGCTTTCTTT	CASSLDSLNTEAFF
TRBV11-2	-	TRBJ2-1	TGTGCCAGCACCCTGTCTCAATATGAGCAGTTCTTC	CASTLSQYEQFF
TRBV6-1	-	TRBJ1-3	TGTGCCAGCAGTGAAGCGCCACTCTCTGGAAACACCATATATTTT	CASSEAPLSGNTIYF
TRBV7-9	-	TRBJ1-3	TGTGCCAGCAGCCCGCACAGCTCTGGAAACACCATATATTTT	CASSPHSSGNTIYF
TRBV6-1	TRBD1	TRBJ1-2	TGTGCCAGCAACCACAGGGGGCCTAACTATGGCTACACCTTC	CASNHRGPNYGYTF
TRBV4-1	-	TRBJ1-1	TGCGCCAGCAGCCAAGAAGCCGGGACTGGGGGCACTGAAGCTTTCTTT	CASSQEAGTGGTEAFF
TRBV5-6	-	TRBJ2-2	TGTGCCAGCAGCTTAGGCAGGGAGGAAAACACCGGGGAGCTGTTTTTT	CASSLGREENTGELFF
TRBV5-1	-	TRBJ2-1	TGCGCCAGCAGCTCCCCCCGGGGAGGGGGCTACAATGAGCAGTTCTTC	CASSSPRGGGYNEQFF
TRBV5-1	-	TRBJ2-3	TGCGCCAGCAGCTTTGTAGATACGCAGTATTTT	CASSFVDTQYF
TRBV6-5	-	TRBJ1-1	TGTGCCAGCGGACACAGGGACTGGGCTGAAGCTTTCTTT	CASGHRDWAEAFF
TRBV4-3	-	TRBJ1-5	TGCGCCAGCAGCCAAACGACGTATAGCAATCAGCCCCAGCATTTT	CASSQTTYSNQPQHF
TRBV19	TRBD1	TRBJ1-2	TGTGCCAGTAAATCTCGGACAGGGGGCGCGGAGCGGGGCTACACCTTC	CASKSRTGGAERGYTF
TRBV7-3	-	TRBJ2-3	TGTGCCGCACCCGCAGGGTTTATTGCAGATACGCAGTATTTT	CAAPAGFIADTQYF
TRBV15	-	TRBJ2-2	TGTGCCACCAGCAGAGATGCGTCAGGGAGGAGGGCCGGGGAGCTGTTTTTT	CATSRDASGRRAGELFF
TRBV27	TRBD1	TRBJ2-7	TGTGCCAGCAGTTTCTCCGGGACAGGGATCGGTCCCTACGAGCAGTACTTC	CASSFSGTGIGPYEQYF
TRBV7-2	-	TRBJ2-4	TGTGCCAGCAGCTTAGTACACTCATCTTTACCAGAGGACTTC	CASSLVHSSLPEDF
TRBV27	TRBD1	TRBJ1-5	TGTGCCAGCAGCCGGGGACAGGGGGGTCAGCCCCAGCATTTT	CASSRGQGGQPQHF
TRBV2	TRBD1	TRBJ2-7	TGTGCCAGCAGTCCACCGGGACAGGTGATTACCTACGAGCAGTACTTC	CASSPPGQVITYEQYF
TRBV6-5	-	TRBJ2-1	TGTGCCAGCAGTTATTCTAGAATCTATGAGCAGTTCTTC	CASSYSRIYEQFF
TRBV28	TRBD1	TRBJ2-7	TGTGCCAGCCAGGTCACCCAGGGGGCGGCCTACGAGCAGTACTTC	CASQVTQGAAYEQYF
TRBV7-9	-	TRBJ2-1	TGTGCCAGCAGCTTAGTTGGAGTTGAGCAGTTCTTC	CASSLVGVEQFF
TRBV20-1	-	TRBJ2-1	TGCAGTGCTAAGGACGGGAATGAGCAGTTCTTC	CSAKDGNEQFF
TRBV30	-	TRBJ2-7	TGTGCCTCGTCGGGGGCTGCCTACGAGCAGTACTTC	CASSGAAYEQYF
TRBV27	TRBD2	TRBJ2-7	TGTGCCAGCGCTAGCGGGATTTTCGAGCAGTACTTC	CASASGIFEQYF
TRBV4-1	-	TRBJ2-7	TGCGCCAGCAGCCAGATACAGGGAAGCTCCTACGAGCAGTACTTC	CASSQIQGSSYEQYF
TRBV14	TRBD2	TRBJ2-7	TGTGCCAGCAGCCAACTAGCGGATCATACCTACGAGCAGTACTTC	CASSQLADHTYEQYF
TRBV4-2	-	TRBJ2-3	TGTGCCAGCAGCCAAGACGAGTCTCCTGATACGCAGTATTTT	CASSQDESPDTQYF
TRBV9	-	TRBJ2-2	TGTGCCAGCAGCGTAGCTCGGAGGGGAGGACCCGGGGAGCTGTTTTTT	CASSVARRGGPGELFF
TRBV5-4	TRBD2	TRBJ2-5	TGTGCCAGCAGCTGGGGAGGGGACGGAGAGACCCAGTACTTC	CASSWGGDGETQYF